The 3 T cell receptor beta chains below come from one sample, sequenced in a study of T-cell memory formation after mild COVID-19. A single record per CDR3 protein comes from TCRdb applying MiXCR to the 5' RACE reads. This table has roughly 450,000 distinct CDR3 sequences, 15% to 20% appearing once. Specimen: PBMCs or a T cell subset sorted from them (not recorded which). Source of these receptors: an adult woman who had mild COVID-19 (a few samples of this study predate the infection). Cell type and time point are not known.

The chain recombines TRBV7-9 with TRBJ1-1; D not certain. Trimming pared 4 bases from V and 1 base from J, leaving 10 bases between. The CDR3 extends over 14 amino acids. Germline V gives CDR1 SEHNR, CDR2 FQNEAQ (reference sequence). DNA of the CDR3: TGTGCCAGCAGCTCCCGGGGAGCGAACACTGAAGCTTTCTTT. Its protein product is CASSSRGANTEAFF.

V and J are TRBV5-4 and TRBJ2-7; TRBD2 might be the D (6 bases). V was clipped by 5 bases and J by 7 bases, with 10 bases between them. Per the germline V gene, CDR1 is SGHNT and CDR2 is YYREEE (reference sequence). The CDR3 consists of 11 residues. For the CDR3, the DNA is TGTGCCAGCAGGTCCGGGGGAGAGCAGTACTTC. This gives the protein CASRSGGEQYF.

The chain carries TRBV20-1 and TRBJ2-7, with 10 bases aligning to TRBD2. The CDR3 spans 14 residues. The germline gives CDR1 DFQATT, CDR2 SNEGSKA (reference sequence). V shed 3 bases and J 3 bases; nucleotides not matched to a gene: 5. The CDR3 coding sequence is TGCAGTGCTAGTGAGCGGGGGGGCCGCTACGAGCAGTACTTC. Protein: CSASERGGRYEQYF.